These T cell receptor beta chains were read from a single sample in a study of human T cells and chemical hapten exposure. TCRdb called the 5' RACE reads again in MiXCR, with one record for every CDR3 protein. The repertoire includes 110,000 or so distinct CDR3 sequences, roughly 19% of them detected once, and approximately 2.8% sits in the top ten. The source of these receptors is a human donor in good health. Both conserved end residues are part of each CDR3. A D gene is named only where the DNA matches it firmly. A clone size is listed for some rows: how often the clone was seen (once, few, many), or a class if it is expanded.

TRBD2	TRBJ2-1	few	TRBV4-1	TGCGCCAGCAGCCTTTCCTTCAATGAGCGGGGATACGTGAATGAGCAGTTCTTC	CASSLSFNERGYVNEQFF
TRBD2	TRBJ2-2	once	TRBV19	TGTGCCAGTAGTTTTCGACTAGCGGGAGGACTACTAAACACCGGGGAGCTGTTTTTT	CASSFRLAGGLLNTGELFF
NA	TRBJ2-1	once	TRBV20-1	TGCAGTGCAAATGGCGGACCAACATACAATGAGCAGTTCTTC	CSANGGPTYNEQFF
NA	TRBJ2-3	NA	TRBV29-1	TGCAGCGTCCTAGCACCTAGCACAGATACGCAGTATTTT	CSVLAPSTDTQYF
TRBD2	TRBJ2-1	few	TRBV20-1	TGCAGTGCTAGGATACGACAGGGGTCCGGACTAGCGGGAGGCTCCTACAATGAGCAGTTCTTC	CSARIRQGSGLAGGSYNEQFF
NA	TRBJ2-3	few	TRBV24-1	TGTGCCACCAGTGACATAAGCACAGATACGCAGTATTTT	CATSDISTDTQYF
TRBD1	TRBJ2-7	NA	TRBV6-5	TGTGCCAGCAGTTACAGTGGGACAGAAGCTGCGAACCGTGGGGGCGAGCAGTACTTC	CASSYSGTEAANRGGEQYF
NA	TRBJ1-1	many	TRBV20-1	TGCAGTGCTAGATCGGGGGCGGGAACTGAAGCTTTCTTT	CSARSGAGTEAFF
TRBD1	TRBJ2-7	many	TRBV6-6	TGTGCCAGCAGCTTCCCGCCCGGGACAGGGGTCGGCGAGCAGTACTTC	CASSFPPGTGVGEQYF
TRBD1	TRBJ2-1	few	TRBV27	TGTGCCAGCAGTTCCCCCTCCCGGACAGGTCGGGAGCAGTTCTTC	CASSSPSRTGREQFF
NA	TRBJ1-1	once	TRBV20-1	TGCAGTGCCCGGGGTACCCGGGCGGACACTGAAGCTTTCTTT	CSARGTRADTEAFF
NA	TRBJ2-7	NA	TRBV9	TGTGCCAGCAGCGTAGACGGGTCAAGGTCCTACGAGCAGTACTTC	CASSVDGSRSYEQYF
NA	TRBJ2-3	few	TRBV5-5	TGTGCCAGCAGCTGGAGCACAGATACGCAGTATTTT	CASSWSTDTQYF
NA	TRBJ2-3	many	TRBV20-1	TGCAGTGTTTGGACTACTGCTGTCTCCACAGATACGCAGTATTTT	CSVWTTAVSTDTQYF
NA	TRBJ2-5	few	TRBV11-2	TGTGCCAGCAGCTTAGATATGAAGGGGGGAGAGACCCAGTACTTC	CASSLDMKGGETQYF
NA	TRBJ2-2	few	TRBV18	TGTGCCAGCTCACCAATGAACACCGGGGAGCTGTTTTTT	CASSPMNTGELFF
TRBD2	TRBJ2-1	NA	TRBV5-1	TGCGCCAGCAGCTTGGAGGCTAGCGGGTACAATGAGCAGTTCTTC	CASSLEASGYNEQFF
TRBD2	TRBJ2-1	NA	TRBV9	TGTGCCAGCAGCCCCCGACTAGCGGTCTACAATGAGCAGTTCTTC	CASSPRLAVYNEQFF
NA	TRBJ2-3	NA	TRBV12-3/TRBV12-4	TGTGCCAGCAGTTTGTTAGGGAGTCGAAATACGCAGTATTTT	CASSLLGSRNTQYF
TRBD1	TRBJ2-7	NA	TRBV28	TGTGCCAGCAGTGAGGTGGGACAGGCACCCTACGAGCAGTACTTC	CASSEVGQAPYEQYF
NA	TRBJ1-3	few	TRBV10-3	TGTGCCATCAGTGAGTCCTCCCCGGGCACCATATATTTT	CAISESSPGTIYF
NA	TRBJ1-5	NA	TRBV28	TGTGCCAGCAGTATCAATCAGCCCCAGCATTTT	CASSINQPQHF
NA	TRBJ2-1	few	TRBV28	TGTGCCAGCAGCTTACCAGGCTACAATGAGCAGTTCTTC	CASSLPGYNEQFF
TRBD1	TRBJ1-5	NA	TRBV6-5	TGTGCCAGCAGTCCCCAGGGGGCTCTAGGCAATCAGCCCCAGCATTTT	CASSPQGALGNQPQHF
NA	TRBJ1-1	few	TRBV27	TGTGCCAGCAGTTTTGAGGGCTGGGCTTTCTTT	CASSFEGWAFF
NA	TRBJ1-1	few	TRBV11-2	TGTGCCAGCAGCCAAGATGTAACATGGACTGAAGCTTTCTTT	CASSQDVTWTEAFF
TRBD1	TRBJ1-5	few	TRBV20-1	TGCAGTGCTAGAGACCGTGACGGGACAGGTTCCCAGCATTTT	CSARDRDGTGSQHF
NA	TRBJ1-1	few	TRBV29-1	TGCAGCGTTTATTCCGGGGTGAACACTGAAGCTTTCTTT	CSVYSGVNTEAFF
NA	TRBJ2-1	few	TRBV18	TGTGCCAGCTCACCCCAGTCCTTAAGCTCCTACAATGAGCAGTTCTTC	CASSPQSLSSYNEQFF
NA	TRBJ1-5	NA	TRBV28	TGTGCCAGCAGCTCCCATCAGCCCCAGCATTTT	CASSSHQPQHF
TRBD2	TRBJ2-1	once	TRBV13	TGTGCCAGCAGACTGGGGACTAGCGGACGCAATGAGCAGTTCTTC	CASRLGTSGRNEQFF
NA	TRBJ2-5	few	TRBV11-2	TGTGCCAGCACCGGCCGGCCGTTAGGTCAAGAGACCCAGTACTTC	CASTGRPLGQETQYF
NA	TRBJ1-4	NA	TRBV16	TGTGCCAGCAGCCAACGACAGATTGATAATGAAAAACTGTTTTTT	CASSQRQIDNEKLFF
TRBD2	TRBJ2-4	NA	TRBV7-9	TGTGCCAGCAATATAGCGGGAGGGCCAGCCAAAAACATTCAGTACTTC	CASNIAGGPAKNIQYF
TRBD1	TRBJ1-4	NA	TRBV6-1	TGTGCCAGCAGTGAAGCGCAGGGGGGGAATGAAAAACTGTTTTTT	CASSEAQGGNEKLFF
NA	TRBJ2-4	few	TRBV28	TGTGCCAGCAAAGATGGGGGGATTCAGTACTTC	CASKDGGIQYF
TRBD1	TRBJ1-4	few	TRBV4-1	TGCGCCAGCAGCCTGACAGGGGATAATGAAAAACTGTTTTTT	CASSLTGDNEKLFF
NA	TRBJ1-2	NA	TRBV27	TGTGCCAGCAGTTTACAGATAAACTATGGCTACACCTTC	CASSLQINYGYTF
NA	TRBJ1-5	NA	TRBV29-1	TGCAGCGTTGGACAGGCTCCCGCGGGACAGCCCCAGCATTTT	CSVGQAPAGQPQHF
NA	TRBJ1-2	few	TRBV6-5	TGTGCCAGCAGTGACGGGATACCCAACTATGGCTACACCTTC	CASSDGIPNYGYTF
TRBD2	TRBJ2-3	NA	TRBV7-9	TGTGCCAGCAGCTCTAGCGGGAGCCGCACAGATACGCAGTATTTT	CASSSSGSRTDTQYF
NA	TRBJ2-4	NA	TRBV21-1	TGTGCCAGCATAGGTGGCGGTCGAGCCAAAAACATTCAGTACTTC	CASIGGGRAKNIQYF
NA	TRBJ1-1	NA	TRBV3-1	TGTGCCAGCAGCCATAACGACGTGAACACTGAAGCTTTCTTT	CASSHNDVNTEAFF
TRBD2	TRBJ2-7	NA	TRBV15	TGTGCCACGCTAGAACGGGAGGGCCTCGCCTACGAGCAGTACTTC	CATLEREGLAYEQYF
NA	TRBJ2-1	NA	TRBV6-4	TGTGCCAGCAGTGCCCAAGGCAATGAGCAGTTCTTC	CASSAQGNEQFF
NA	TRBJ2-1	many	TRBV4-1	TGCGCCAGCAGCCAACCCTTTAATGAGCAGTTCTTC	CASSQPFNEQFF
TRBD2	TRBJ2-7	NA	TRBV2	TGTGCCAGCAGTGCCGGGACTAGCGGCAACTCCTACGAGCAGTACTTC	CASSAGTSGNSYEQYF
NA	TRBJ1-2	NA	TRBV7-8	TGTGCCAGCAGCCGGCGGGGGACAAACTATGGCTACACCTTC	CASSRRGTNYGYTF
NA	TRBJ1-2	NA	TRBV29-1	TGCAGCGTCCTTCCCGCCCGGACAGCCAACCACCCCTATGGCTACACCTTC	CSVLPARTANHPYGYTF
TRBD2	TRBJ2-1	few	TRBV5-1	TGCGCCAGCATCCCCGGCGGGAGCAATGAGCAGTTCTTC	CASIPGGSNEQFF